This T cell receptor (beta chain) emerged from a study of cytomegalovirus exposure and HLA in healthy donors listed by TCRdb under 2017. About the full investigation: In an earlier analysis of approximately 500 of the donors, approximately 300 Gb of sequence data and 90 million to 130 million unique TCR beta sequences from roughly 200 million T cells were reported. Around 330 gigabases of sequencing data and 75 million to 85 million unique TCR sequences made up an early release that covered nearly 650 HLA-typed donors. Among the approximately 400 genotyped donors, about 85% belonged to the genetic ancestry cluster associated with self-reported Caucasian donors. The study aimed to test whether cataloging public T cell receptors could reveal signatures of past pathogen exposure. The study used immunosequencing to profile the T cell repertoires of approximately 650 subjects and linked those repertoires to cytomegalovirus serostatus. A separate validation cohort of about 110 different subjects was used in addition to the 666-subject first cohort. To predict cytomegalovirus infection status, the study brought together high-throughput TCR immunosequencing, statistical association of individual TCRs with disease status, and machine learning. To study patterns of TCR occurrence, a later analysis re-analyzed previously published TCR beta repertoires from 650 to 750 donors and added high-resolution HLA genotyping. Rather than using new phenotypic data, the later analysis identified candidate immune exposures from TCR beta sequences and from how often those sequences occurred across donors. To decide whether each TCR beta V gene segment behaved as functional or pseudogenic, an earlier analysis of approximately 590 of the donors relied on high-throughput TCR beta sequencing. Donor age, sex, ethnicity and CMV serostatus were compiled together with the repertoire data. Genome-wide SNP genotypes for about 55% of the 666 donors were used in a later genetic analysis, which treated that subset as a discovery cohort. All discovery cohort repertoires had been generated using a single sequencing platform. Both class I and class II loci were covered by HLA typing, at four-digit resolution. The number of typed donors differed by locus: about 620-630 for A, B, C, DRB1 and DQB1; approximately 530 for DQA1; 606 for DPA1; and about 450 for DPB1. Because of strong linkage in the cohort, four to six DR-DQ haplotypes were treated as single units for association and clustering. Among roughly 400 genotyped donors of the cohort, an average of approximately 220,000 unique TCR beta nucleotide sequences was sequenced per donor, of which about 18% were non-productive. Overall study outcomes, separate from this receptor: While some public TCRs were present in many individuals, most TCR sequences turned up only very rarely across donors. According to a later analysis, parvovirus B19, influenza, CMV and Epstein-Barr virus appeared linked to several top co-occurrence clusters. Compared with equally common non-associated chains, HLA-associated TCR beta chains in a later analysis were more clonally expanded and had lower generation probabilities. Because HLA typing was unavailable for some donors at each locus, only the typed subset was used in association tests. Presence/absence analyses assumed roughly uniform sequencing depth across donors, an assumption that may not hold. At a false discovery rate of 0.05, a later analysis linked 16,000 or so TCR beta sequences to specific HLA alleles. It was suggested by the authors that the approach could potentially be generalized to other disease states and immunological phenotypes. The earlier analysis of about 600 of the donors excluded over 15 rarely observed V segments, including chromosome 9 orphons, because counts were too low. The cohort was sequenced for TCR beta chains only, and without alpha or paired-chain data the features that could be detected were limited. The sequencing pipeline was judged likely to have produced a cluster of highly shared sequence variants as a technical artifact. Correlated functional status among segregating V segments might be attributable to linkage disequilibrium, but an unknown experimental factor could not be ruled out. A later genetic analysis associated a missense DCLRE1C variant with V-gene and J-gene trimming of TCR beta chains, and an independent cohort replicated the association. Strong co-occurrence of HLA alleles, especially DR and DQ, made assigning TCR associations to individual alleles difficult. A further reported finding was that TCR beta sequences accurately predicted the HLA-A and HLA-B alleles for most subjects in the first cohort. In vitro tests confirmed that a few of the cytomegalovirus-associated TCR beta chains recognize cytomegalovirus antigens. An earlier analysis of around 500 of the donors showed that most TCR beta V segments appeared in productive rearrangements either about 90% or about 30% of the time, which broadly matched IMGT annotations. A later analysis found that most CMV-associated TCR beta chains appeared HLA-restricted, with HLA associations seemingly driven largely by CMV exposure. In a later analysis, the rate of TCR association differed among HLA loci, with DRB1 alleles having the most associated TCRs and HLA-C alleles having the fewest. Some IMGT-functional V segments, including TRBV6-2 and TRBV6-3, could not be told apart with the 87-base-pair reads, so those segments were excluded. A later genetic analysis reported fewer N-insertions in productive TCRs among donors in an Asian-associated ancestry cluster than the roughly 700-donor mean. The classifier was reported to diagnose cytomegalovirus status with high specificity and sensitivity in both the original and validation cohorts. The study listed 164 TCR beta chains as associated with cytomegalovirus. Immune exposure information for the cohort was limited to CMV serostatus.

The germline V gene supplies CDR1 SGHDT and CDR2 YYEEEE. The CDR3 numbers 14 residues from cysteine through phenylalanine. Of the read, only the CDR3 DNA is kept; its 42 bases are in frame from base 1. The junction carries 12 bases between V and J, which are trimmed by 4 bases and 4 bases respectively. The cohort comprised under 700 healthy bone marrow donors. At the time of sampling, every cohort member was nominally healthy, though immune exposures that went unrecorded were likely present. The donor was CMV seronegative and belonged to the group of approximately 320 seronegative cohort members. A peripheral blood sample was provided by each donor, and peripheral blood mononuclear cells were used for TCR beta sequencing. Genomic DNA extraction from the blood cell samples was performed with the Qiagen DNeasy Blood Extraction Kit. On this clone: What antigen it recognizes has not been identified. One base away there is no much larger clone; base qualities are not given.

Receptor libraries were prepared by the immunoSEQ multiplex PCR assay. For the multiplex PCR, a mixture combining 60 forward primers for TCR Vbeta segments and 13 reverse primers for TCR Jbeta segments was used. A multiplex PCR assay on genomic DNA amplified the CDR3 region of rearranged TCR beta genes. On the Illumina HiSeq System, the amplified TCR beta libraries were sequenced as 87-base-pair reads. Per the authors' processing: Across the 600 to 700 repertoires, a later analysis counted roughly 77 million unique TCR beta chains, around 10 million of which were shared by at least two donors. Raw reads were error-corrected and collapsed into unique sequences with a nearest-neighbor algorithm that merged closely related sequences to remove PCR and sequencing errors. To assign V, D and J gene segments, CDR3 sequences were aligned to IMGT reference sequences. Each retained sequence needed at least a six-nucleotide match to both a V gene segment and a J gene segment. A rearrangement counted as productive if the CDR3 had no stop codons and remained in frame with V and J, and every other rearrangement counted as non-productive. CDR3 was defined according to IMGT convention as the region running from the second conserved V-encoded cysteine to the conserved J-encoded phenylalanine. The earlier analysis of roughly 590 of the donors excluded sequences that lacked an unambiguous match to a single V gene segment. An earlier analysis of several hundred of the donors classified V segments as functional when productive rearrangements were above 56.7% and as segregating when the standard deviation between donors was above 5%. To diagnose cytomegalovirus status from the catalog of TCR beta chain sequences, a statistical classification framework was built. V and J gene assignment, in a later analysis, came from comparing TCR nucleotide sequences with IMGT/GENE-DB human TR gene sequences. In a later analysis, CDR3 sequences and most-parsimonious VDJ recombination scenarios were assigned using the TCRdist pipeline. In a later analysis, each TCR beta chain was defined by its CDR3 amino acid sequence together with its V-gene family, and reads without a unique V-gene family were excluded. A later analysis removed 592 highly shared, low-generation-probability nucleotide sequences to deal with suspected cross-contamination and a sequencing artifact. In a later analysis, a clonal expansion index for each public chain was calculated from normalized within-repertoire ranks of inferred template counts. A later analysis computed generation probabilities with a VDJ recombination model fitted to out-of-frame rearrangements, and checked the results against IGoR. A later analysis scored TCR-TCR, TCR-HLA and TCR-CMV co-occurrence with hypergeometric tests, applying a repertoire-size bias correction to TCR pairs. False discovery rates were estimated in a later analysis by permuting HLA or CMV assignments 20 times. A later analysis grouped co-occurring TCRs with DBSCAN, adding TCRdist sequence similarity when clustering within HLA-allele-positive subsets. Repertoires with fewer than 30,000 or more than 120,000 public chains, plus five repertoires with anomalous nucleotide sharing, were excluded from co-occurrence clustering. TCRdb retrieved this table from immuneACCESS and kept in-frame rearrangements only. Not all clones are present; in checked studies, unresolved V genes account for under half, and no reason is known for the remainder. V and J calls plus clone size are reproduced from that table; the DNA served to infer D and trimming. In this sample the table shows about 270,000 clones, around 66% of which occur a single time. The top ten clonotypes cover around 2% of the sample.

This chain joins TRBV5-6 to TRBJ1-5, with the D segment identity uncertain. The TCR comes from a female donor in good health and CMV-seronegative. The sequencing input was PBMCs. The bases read TGTGCCAGCAGCGCTTTTAGAGAGAATCAGCCCCAGCATTTT. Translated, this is CASSAFRENQPQHF.